The 27 T cell receptor beta chains reported below all come from one sample, sequenced in a study of blood T cell repertoires in COVID-19. Only in-frame clones appear in the TCRdb table, and some are missing; sequencing was by immunoSEQ multiplex PCR. The table lists 160,000 or so clones, around 92% of them singletons. The sample was peripheral blood. The receptors come from a man in his fifties or sixties with acute or convalescent COVID-19.

The CDR3 here is CATSRSQVYNEKLFF. CDR3 DNA sequence: TGTGCCACCAGCAGGTCACAGGTTTATAATGAAAAACTGTTTTTT. The V and J genes are TRBV15 and TRBJ1-4; possibly TRBD1 for D (5 bases). Germline V gene lookup returns CDR1 LNHNV and CDR2 YYDKDF (reference sequence). The ends were cut back, 3 bases at V and 4 bases at J, with 12 bases in the middle. The CDR3 loop spans 15 amino acids.

The J gene is TRBJ1-3, the V gene TRBV30; the D gene is possibly TRBD1 (5 bases). Deletions cut 8 bases from V and 4 bases from J, with 12 bases between. CDR1 and CDR2 from the germline V gene are GTSNPN and SVGIG (reference sequence). This CDR3 is 12 amino acids long. CDR3 amino acids: CAGQGPGNTIYF. The CDR3 DNA follows: TGTGCCGGACAAGGGCCAGGAAACACCATATATTTT.

The genes are TRBV5-8 and TRBJ2-7; possibly TRBD1 for D (5 bases). V lost 5 bases to trimming and J lost 3 bases, with 30 bases between them. CDR1 is SGHTS, CDR2 YDEGEE, per germline. This CDR3 comprises 19 residues. CDR3 in amino acids: CASSLRQGAIRGEYYEQYF. The CDR3 DNA follows: TGTGCCAGCAGTCTGAGGCAAGGGGCGATAAGGGGCGAATACTACGAGCAGTACTTC.

The chain combines TRBV6-4 with TRBJ2-3, with 7 nucleotides matching TRBD2. V gave up 6 bases and J gave up 6 bases; unmatched junction bases: 12. This CDR3 spans 15 amino acids. Per germline, CDR1 MRHNA and CDR2 SNTAGT. CDR3 DNA: TGTGCCAGCAGCCCTGGACCTAAGGGAGGGGATACGCAGTATTTT. Translated, it gives CASSPGPKGGDTQYF.

The chain recombines TRBV3-1 (or the pseudogene TRBV3-2) with TRBJ1-4, with 7 positions matching TRBD1. Germline trimming cut 2 bases from V and 5 bases from J; bases unmatched to any gene: 5. Germline V gene data show CDR1 as LGHDT and CDR2 as YNNKEL (reference sequence). The CDR3 contains 15 residues. The CDR3 nucleotides read TGTGCCAGCAGCCAACGACAGGGAATAAATGAAAAACTGTTTTTT. This codes for CASSQRQGINEKLFF.

The V and J genes are TRBV2 and TRBJ1-5, with 7 positions matching TRBD1. Trimming removed 7 bases from V and 6 bases from J; junction bases left unmatched: 9. The V gene's germline CDR1 is SNHLY and CDR2 FYNNEI. The length of the CDR3 is 14 residues. Here the CDR3 reads CASTGQSFSQPQHF. In DNA form, the CDR3 reads TGTGCCAGCACGGGACAGAGTTTTTCTCAGCCCCAGCATTTT.

The chain links TRBV6-6 to TRBJ1-2, with 10 bases that match TRBD1. This CDR3 spans 17 amino acids. The J segment lost 4 bases and the V segment lost 5 bases, leaving 13 bases of the junction unmatched. The germline gives CDR1 MNHNY, CDR2 SVGAGI (reference sequence). The chain's CDR3 is CASSRSGTGAGFYGYTF. The CDR3 DNA sequence: TGTGCCAGCAGTCGCTCCGGGACAGGGGCAGGATTCTATGGCTACACCTTC.

The CDR3 protein is CASSYWVGAWGWMGPRETQYF. The CDR3 nucleotides are TGTGCCAGCAGTTACTGGGTTGGAGCCTGGGGTTGGATGGGGCCCCGGGAGACCCAGTACTTC. The rearrangement uses TRBV6-2 or TRBV6-3 and TRBJ2-5; TRBD1 might be the D (5 bases). CDR3 size: 21 residues. Germline V gene lookup returns CDR1 MNHEY and CDR2 SVGEGT. V was pared by 1 base and J by 5 bases, with 32 bases between.

This sequence joins TRBV4-3 and TRBJ1-5; perhaps TRBD1 as D (6 bases). The CDR3 has 17 amino acids. The germline V gene has CDR1 LGHNA and CDR2 YSLEER. Trimming took 4 bases from V and 1 from J, leaving 17 bases between them. In nucleotides, the CDR3 is TGCGCCAGCAGCCGCGAATTGGACAGAGTAAGCAATCAGCCCCAGCATTTT. Amino acids: CASSRELDRVSNQPQHF.

This chain uses TRBV30 with TRBJ1-6, with D hard to call. The CDR3 covers 13 residues. The V gene's germline CDR1 is GTSNPN and CDR2 SVGIG (reference sequence). Trimming pared 5 bases from V and 4 bases from J, leaving 9 bases between. The CDR3 sequence: CAWGREYNSPLHF. DNA for the CDR3: TGTGCCTGGGGGCGGGAGTATAATTCACCCCTCCACTTT.

The chain recombines TRBV7-2 with TRBJ2-2, with 8 bases lining up with TRBD1. This CDR3 has 16 amino acids. V was clipped by 3 bases and J by 3 bases; unmatched bases: 6. The germline CDR1 and CDR2 sequences are SGHTA and FQGNSA. CDR3 coding DNA: TGTGCCAGCAGCTTGATACAGGGGGTTGACACCGGGGAGCTGTTTTTT. This translates into CASSLIQGVDTGELFF. Full variable domain (rest looked up from reference TRBV7-2 and TRBJ2-2): GAGVSQSPSNKVTEKGKDVELRCDPISGHTALYWYRQSLGQGLEFLIYFQGNSAPDKSGLPSDRFSAERTGGSVSTLTIQRTQQEDSAVYLCASSLIQGVDTGELFFGEGSRLTVL.

The chain combines TRBV6-5 with TRBJ1-5, with D hard to call. Trimming shortened V by 7 bases and J by 0 bases, and 13 bases separated the two germline ends. This CDR3 is built from 15 residues. The germline V gene has CDR1 MNHEY and CDR2 SVGAGI. The CDR3 region is CASTPYSYSNQPQHF. The CDR3 bases are TGTGCCAGCACCCCTTATAGCTATAGCAATCAGCCCCAGCATTTT.

The V call is TRBV3-1 (or the pseudogene TRBV3-2), the J call TRBJ1-3; 8 nucleotides line up with TRBD1. This CDR3 spans 14 amino acids. The V gene's germline CDR1 is LGHDT and CDR2 YNNKEL (reference sequence). J gave up 5 bases and V 1 base, and 1 base lay outside the gene matches. Here the CDR3 DNA reads TGTGCCAGCAGCCAAGGGACAGGGAGAAACACCATATATTTT. Protein sequence: CASSQGTGRNTIYF.

This clone was recorded once. This rearrangement joins TRBV5-1 to TRBJ2-3, with 14 nucleotides matching TRBD2. With V trimmed by 5 bases and J by 7 bases, 12 bases remained unmatched. Germline V gene sequence: CDR1 SGHRS, CDR2 YFSETQ. CDR3 length: 17 amino acids. The CDR3 sequence: CASSPPMTSGGANTQYF. The CDR3, as DNA: TGCGCCAGCAGTCCACCTATGACTAGCGGGGGGGCGAATACGCAGTATTTT.

The rearrangement uses TRBV12-3 or TRBV12-4 and TRBJ2-3, with unresolved D. The CDR3 covers 13 residues. Trimming pared 2 bases from V and 2 bases from J, leaving 5 bases between. The chain's CDR3 is CASSLFHTDTQYF. In DNA form, the CDR3 reads TGTGCCAGCAGTTTATTTCACACAGATACGCAGTATTTT.

The chain is built from TRBV19 and TRBJ2-2, with a possible D match to TRBD1 (6 bases). Trimming shortened V by 7 bases and J by 6 bases, and 21 bases separated the two germline ends. Germline assignment: CDR1 LNHDA and CDR2 SQIVND (reference sequence). The CDR3 covers 16 residues. The chain's CDR3 is CASMGQGRLRAGELFF. CDR3 coding DNA: TGTGCCAGTATGGGGCAGGGGAGATTAAGGGCCGGGGAGCTGTTTTTT.

With regard to this clone: Compared with germline, one end of the junction differs, possibly owing to a read error. The chain joins TRBV7-7 to TRBJ2-2; TRBD1 might be the D (6 bases). This CDR3 is 14 amino acids long. Germline-derived CDR1 and CDR2 are SSHAT and FNYEAQ (reference sequence). CDR3 region: CASSPRQDTGELFF. The CDR3 nucleotides are TGTGCTAGCAGCCCCCGACAGGACACCGGGGAGCTGTTTTTT.

The rearrangement uses TRBV27 and TRBJ1-2; D ambiguous. This CDR3 comprises 13 residues. Trimming took off 5 bases at V and 5 bases at J, with 12 bases between the two ends. Germline V gene data show CDR1 as MNHEY and CDR2 as SMNVEV (reference sequence). The CDR3 loop is CASSTSEGYGYTF. The DNA for the CDR3 is TGTGCCAGCAGTACATCGGAGGGATATGGCTACACCTTC.

The genes are TRBV2 and TRBJ1-3; D possibly corresponds to TRBD1 (6 bases). This CDR3 is built from 16 residues. Germline V gives CDR1 SNHLY, CDR2 FYNNEI. V dropped 4 bases and J dropped 0 bases, with 13 bases sitting between them. CDR3: CASSVTGPRSGNTIYF. The CDR3 nucleotides are TGTGCCAGCAGTGTAACAGGGCCTCGCTCTGGAAACACCATATATTTT.

This chain links TRBV19 with TRBJ1-5; unclear D gene. The CDR3 is 15 amino acids. The germline gives CDR1 LNHDA, CDR2 SQIVND (reference sequence). V shed 7 bases and J shed 2 bases, with 15 bases lying between them. Here the CDR3 reads CASTREVVGNQPQHF. Here the CDR3 DNA reads TGTGCCAGTACGCGGGAGGTAGTCGGCAATCAGCCCCAGCATTTT.

V usage is TRBV10-3 and J usage is TRBJ2-3; TRBD2 aligns across 9 bases. Trimming at V came to 6 bases and at J to 5 bases, leaving 15 bases not matched to a gene. The CDR3 has 17 residues. Germline V CDR1 and CDR2: ENHRY, SYGVKD. In DNA form, the CDR3 reads TGTGCCATCAGCTCGGGTAGCGGGGGCCCGAGGGAAGATACGCAGTATTTT. This codes for CAISSGSGGPREDTQYF.

The chain links TRBV18 to TRBJ2-3; TRBD1 agrees at 10 bases. CDR3 length: 16 residues. Germline-derived CDR1 and CDR2 are KGHSH and LQKENI. V lost 6 bases and J lost 0; bases outside the gene matches: 6. The CDR3 is CASSPRGQGSTDTQYF. The CDR3 coding sequence is TGTGCCAGCTCTCCCCGGGGACAGGGGAGCACAGATACGCAGTATTTT.

This rearrangement joins TRBV6-6 to TRBJ1-1, with TRBD1 as a possible D gene (5 bases). Germline V CDR1 and CDR2: MNHNY, SVGAGI (reference sequence). Trimming left V 6 bases short and J 5 bases short, with 19 bases between. The CDR3 contains 15 residues. The CDR3 nucleotides are TGTGCCAGCAGGCCTCCCCGTGGGGGGAGTACTGAAGCTTTCTTT. Protein: CASRPPRGGSTEAFF.

The chain uses TRBV5-4 and TRBJ2-7; D is possibly TRBD2 (5 bases). V was cut by 0 bases and J by 0 bases, with 16 bases left in between. Germline values: CDR1 SGHNT, CDR2 YYREEE (reference sequence). This CDR3 contains 17 residues. Here the CDR3 reads CASSLGTPGRGSYEQYF. The CDR3 bases are TGTGCCAGCAGCTTGGGCACTCCCGGACGGGGCTCCTACGAGCAGTACTTC.

The chain couples TRBV3-1 (or the pseudogene TRBV3-2) to TRBJ1-6; D ambiguous. CDR1 is LGHDT, CDR2 YNNKEL, per germline (reference sequence). The CDR3 length is 16 residues. Trimming left V 4 bases short and J 0 bases short, with 10 bases between. CDR3 sequence: CASSRTVSSYNSPLHF. CDR3 sequence (DNA): TGTGCCAGCAGCCGCACAGTGAGCTCCTATAATTCACCCCTCCACTTT.

The rearrangement joins TRBV7-2 to TRBJ1-2; D might be TRBD1 (6 bases). V was trimmed by 5 bases and J by 1 base, leaving 11 bases between them. The CDR3 is made up of 14 amino acids. The germline V gene has CDR1 SGHTA and CDR2 FQGNSA. CDR3 sequence reads: CASSAGAINYGYTF. In DNA form, the CDR3 reads TGTGCCAGCAGCGCGGGGGCGATTAACTATGGCTACACCTTC.

The V and J genes are TRBV6-1 and TRBJ1-2, with D uncertain. Looked up from germline, CDR1 is MNHNS and CDR2 is SASEGT. Trimming shortened V by 3 bases and J by 10 bases, and 12 bases separated the two germline ends. This CDR3 region has 12 residues. CDR3 sequence reads: CASSEGGLDYTF. CDR3 bases: TGTGCCAGCAGTGAGGGAGGTCTGGACTACACCTTC.